This T cell receptor (beta chain) was sequenced for a study of CD8+ T cells in alopecia areata. Study-level findings and limits: Lesional scalp displayed greater clonality than normal scalp, most notably in alopecia totalis/universalis. In scalp samples, resident alphabeta T cells of normal skin are also sequenced.

With 5 bases clipped from V and 4 bases from J, the junction kept 9 bases outside the gene matches. The germline V gene encodes CDR1 SGHTA and CDR2 FQGNSA. This CDR3 spans 15 amino acids. Collection of lesional scalp punch biopsies and peripheral blood was performed in alopecia areata patients. It was cDNA, reverse transcribed from extracted RNA, that served as the sequencing template. TCRdb's table, derived via immunoSEQ multiplex PCR, lists solely in-frame clones and lacks some. The repertoire holds roughly 130,000 clones, with 58% as singletons. This clone is deemed medium-sized. Its matching antigen is unknown.

This chain uses TRBV7-2 with TRBJ2-7, with 9 nucleotides matching TRBD1. Source: CD4+ T cells sorted from blood, taken at week 0. This TCR was sampled from a human donor with alopecia areata. CDR3 loop: CASSLRQGGLYEQYF. DNA of the CDR3: TGTGCCAGCAGCCTCAGACAGGGGGGGCTTTACGAGCAGTACTTC.